This entry lists 22 T cell receptor beta chains sequenced from one sample in a study of blood T cell repertoires in COVID-19 (dated by TCRdb to about 2020). Library preparation used the immunoSEQ multiplex PCR assay. As stored in TCRdb, this immuneACCESS dataset retains in-frame rearrangements with V and J assigned. A fraction of the clones does not appear; measured against another copy, unresolved V genes explain less than half of the discrepancy, and the remainder lacks a known reason. This sample gives roughly 50,000 clones in total; over 70% of them show up just once. The top ten clonotypes cover 15% of the sample. Sequenced input: peripheral blood. These receptor sequences come from a human donor with active or convalescent COVID-19. The donor label of this sample is uncertain.

The chain has TRBV5-6 and TRBJ2-3; TRBD2 matches 8 bases. This CDR3 has 15 amino acids. The V gene's germline CDR1 is SGHDT and CDR2 YYEEEE. V dropped 5 bases and J dropped 3; count of bases not matched to a gene: 8. CDR3 residues: CASSSSGRLTDTQYF. In nucleotides, the CDR3 is TGTGCCAGCAGTTCAAGCGGGAGATTGACAGATACGCAGTATTTT.

The chain employs TRBV24-1 and TRBJ2-5; D is unresolved. Germline V gene sequence: CDR1 KGHDR, CDR2 SFDVKD. This CDR3 has 15 residues. V was pared by 0 bases and J by 1 base, with 8 bases between. The CDR3 protein is CATSDLSTSQETQYF. In nucleotides, the CDR3 is TGTGCCACCAGTGATTTGAGTACAAGCCAAGAGACCCAGTACTTC.

The chain is built from TRBV9 and TRBJ1-5, with a possible D match to TRBD1 (5 bases). Trimming pared 3 bases from V and 6 bases from J, leaving 13 bases between. Germline assignment: CDR1 SGDLS and CDR2 YYNGEE. The CDR3 length is 14 residues. CDR3 coding DNA: TGTGCCAGCAGCGGCCAGGGATATACTCAGCCCCAGCATTTT. It translates to CASSGQGYTQPQHF.

The gene calls are TRBV5-1 and TRBJ2-1; D is ambiguous. This CDR3 contains 15 residues. Trimming removed 4 bases from V and 0 bases from J, with 11 bases in between. Looked up from germline, CDR1 is SGHRS and CDR2 is YFSETQ. The CDR3 DNA reads TGCGCCAGCAGCCTTCTGCCGAGCTCCTACAATGAGCAGTTCTTC. Its protein product is CASSLLPSSYNEQFF.

The J gene is TRBJ2-5, the V gene TRBV5-1, with D possibly TRBD2 on 6 matching bases. This CDR3 spans 14 amino acids. V was shortened by 0 bases and J by 0 bases, with 6 bases between the two germline ends. Looked up from germline, CDR1 is SGHRS and CDR2 is YFSETQ. The CDR3 loop reads CASSLGGDQETQYF. CDR3 bases: TGCGCCAGCAGCTTGGGGGGGGACCAAGAGACCCAGTACTTC.

This clone has only one observation. The CDR3 protein is CASSQRQYYEQYF. Written as DNA, the CDR3 is TGTGCCAGCAGCCAAAGACAGTACTACGAGCAGTACTTC. V usage is TRBV14 and J usage is TRBJ2-7; tentatively, D is TRBD1 (5 bases). The length of the CDR3 is 13 residues. Germline CDR1 reads SGHDN; CDR2 reads FVKESK. The V and J ends lost 2 bases and 3 bases respectively, with 8 bases between them.

The CDR3 DNA reads TGTGCCAGCAGTTCCTTTGGAGGAGGGTACACCGGGGAGCTGTTTTTT. Amino acids: CASSSFGGGYTGELFF. V gene TRBV6-5 combines with J gene TRBJ2-2, with a tentative D call TRBD2 (6 bases). V was clipped by 4 bases and J by 3 bases, with 15 bases between them. This CDR3 region has 16 residues. The germline gives CDR1 MNHEY, CDR2 SVGAGI.

The V and J genes are TRBV4-1 and TRBJ1-3; no clear D. V lost 4 bases and J 7 bases, leaving 17 bases between the germline ends. Germline CDR1 MGHRA, CDR2 YSYEKL. The CDR3 runs 15 residues. CDR3 bases: TGCGCCAGCAGCCCCATCAATTGGCAGGCGAACACCATATATTTT. Translation: CASSPINWQANTIYF.

A few counts support this clone. The CDR3 loop reads CASSLASENYGYTF. The CDR3 DNA reads TGCGCCAGCAGCTTGGCCTCTGAGAACTATGGCTACACCTTC. This rearrangement joins TRBV5-1 to TRBJ1-2, with D hard to call. V was trimmed by 0 bases and J by 2 bases, leaving 8 bases between them. Germline CDR1 and CDR2: SGHRS and YFSETQ. This CDR3 has 14 amino acids.

The V gene is TRBV5-1, the J gene TRBJ1-5; TRBD1 matches 7 bases. The CDR3 length is 15 residues. V trimming: 3 bases; J trimming: 2 bases; junction bases outside the gene matches: 5. Germline lookup yields CDR1 SGHRS and CDR2 YFSETQ. Here the CDR3 DNA reads TGCGCCAGCAGCTCGACAGGGAGTGGCAATCAGCCCCAGCATTTT. It translates to CASSSTGSGNQPQHF.

The CDR3 sequence is CSVGDAGGLAASGDTQYF. In DNA, the CDR3 is TGCAGCGTGGGGGATGCCGGGGGACTAGCGGCTTCTGGAGATACGCAGTATTTT. The chain links TRBV29-1 to TRBJ2-3; 11 bases align to TRBD2. CDR3 length: 18 residues. CDR1 and CDR2 (germline): SQVTM, ANQGSEA. V trimming: 6 bases; J trimming: 5 bases; junction bases outside the gene matches: 19.

The chain recombines TRBV11-2 with TRBJ1-3, with 9 bases identical to TRBD1. The CDR3 runs 15 residues. Per germline, CDR1 SGHAT and CDR2 FQNNGV. The V segment lost 5 bases and the J segment 5 bases; nucleotides outside the gene matches: 7. The CDR3 spells CASSVWTGERNTIYF. The CDR3 DNA reads TGTGCCAGCAGCGTATGGACAGGGGAACGAAACACCATATATTTT. Complete variable domain (other parts from reference TRBV11-2 and TRBJ1-3): EAGVAQSPRYKIIEKRQSVAFWCNPISGHATLYWYQQILGQGPKLLIQFQNNGVVDDSQLPKDRFSAERLKGVDSTLKIQPAKLEDSAVYLCASSVWTGERNTIYFGEGSWLTVV.

This chain uses TRBV7-3 with TRBJ1-1; D remains ambiguous. V was pared by 4 bases and J by 4 bases, with 16 bases between. The length of the CDR3 is 15 residues. Germline values: CDR1 SGHTA, CDR2 FQGTGA. CDR3 sequence reads: CASSSAGSMGTEAFF. The DNA for the CDR3 is TGTGCCAGCAGCTCCGCCGGGTCCATGGGCACTGAAGCTTTCTTT.

CDR3 bases: TGCAGCCTGGGCACAGGGGGAGGCGAGCAGTACTTC. Its protein is CSLGTGGGEQYF. The J gene is TRBJ2-7, the V gene TRBV29-1; 8 bases are shared with TRBD1. The germline V gene encodes CDR1 SQVTM and CDR2 ANQGSEA. This CDR3 spans 12 amino acids. J gave up 6 bases and V 8 bases, and 9 bases lay outside the gene matches.

The chain joins TRBV9 to TRBJ1-4, with 8 bases identical to TRBD1. CDR3 length: 15 residues. After removal of 0 bases from V and 8 bases from J, the junction contained 6 bases not matched to a gene. Germline V gene sequence: CDR1 SGDLS, CDR2 YYNGEE. CDR3 protein: CASSVVNRGTEKLFF. CDR3 nucleotide sequence: TGTGCCAGCAGCGTAGTGAACAGGGGGACGGAAAAACTGTTTTTT.

The V call is TRBV30, the J call TRBJ1-2, with 8 nucleotides matching TRBD1. This CDR3 spans 13 amino acids. CDR1 GTSNPN and CDR2 SVGIG come from the germline V gene (reference sequence). The ends lost 3 bases at V and 8 bases at J; junction bases unmatched: 8. The CDR3 protein is CAWSDQGAQGYTF. The CDR3 DNA is TGTGCCTGGAGCGACCAGGGGGCGCAAGGCTACACCTTC. Full variable domain (missing parts from reference TRBV30 and TRBJ1-2): SQTIHQWPATLVQPVGSPLSLECTVEGTSNPNLYWYRQAAGRGLQLLFYSVGIGQISSEVPQNLSASRPQDRQFILSSKKLLLSDSGFYLCAWSDQGAQGYTFGSGTRLTVV.

The chain is built from TRBV14 and TRBJ2-3, with 8 bases that match TRBD2. J gave up 2 bases and V 4 bases, and 8 bases lay outside the gene matches. Looked up from germline, CDR1 is SGHDN and CDR2 is FVKESK. The CDR3 consists of 16 residues. In DNA, the CDR3 is TGTGCCAGCAGCCCTACTTTAGCGGGACTCACAGATACGCAGTATTTT. This translates into CASSPTLAGLTDTQYF.

This chain uses TRBV12-3 or TRBV12-4 with TRBJ2-3; D gene uncertain. CDR3 length: 13 residues. V was cut by 1 base and J by 4 bases, with 6 bases left in between. For the CDR3, the DNA is TGTGCCAGCAGTTTAGACAGTTCAGATACGCAGTATTTT. It yields the protein CASSLDSSDTQYF.

The chain recombines TRBV9 with TRBJ2-3; no definite D call. There are 14 residues in the CDR3. Trimming removed 0 bases from V and 5 bases from J, with 10 bases in between. Germline lookup yields CDR1 SGDLS and CDR2 YYNGEE. The CDR3 bases are TGTGCCAGCAGCGTAGCTGAGTGGAGAGATACGCAGTATTTT. This sequence encodes CASSVAEWRDTQYF.

V gene TRBV6-5 combines with J gene TRBJ1-5; D is possibly TRBD1 (5 bases). Germline lookup yields CDR1 MNHEY and CDR2 SVGAGI. CDR3 size: 12 residues. V was clipped by 8 bases and J by 6 bases, with 11 bases between them. CDR3 protein: CASSSGVQPQHF. CDR3 coding DNA: TGTGCCAGCTCCTCGGGGGTTCAGCCCCAGCATTTT.

This sequence joins TRBV27 and TRBJ2-3; 14 nucleotides match TRBD2. V dropped 8 bases and J dropped 6; count of bases not matched to a gene: 10. There are 16 residues in the CDR3. From germline, CDR1 is MNHEY and CDR2 SMNVEV (reference sequence). Here the CDR3 DNA reads TGTGCCAGCCGGGGACTAGCGGGAGTGAAAGGGGATACGCAGTATTTT. Translated: CASRGLAGVKGDTQYF.

The CDR3 coding sequence is TGTGCCACCAGCTGGTCAGGGGCGCAGGGGGAGCTGTTTTTT. This codes for CATSWSGAQGELFF. This chain links TRBV15 with TRBJ2-2; possible D gene TRBD1, 6 bases. Germline V gene sequence: CDR1 LNHNV, CDR2 YYDKDF (reference sequence). The length of the CDR3 is 14 residues. V lost 5 bases and J lost 8, with 15 bases in between.